These 6 T cell receptor beta chains were all obtained from the same sample, sequenced in a study of T cells in Graves' hyperthyroidism and ophthalmopathy. Regions amplified from RNA transcripts were the TCR beta CDR3 regions. HTBI primers were the set used in a first-round RT-PCR of the TCR CDR3. TCRdb passed the multiplex PCR reads through MiXCR, listing each CDR3 protein once. The profile shows under 250,000 distinct CDR3 sequences, 17% of them singletons. Sequenced material: blood. These receptor sequences come from a man in his fifties with Graves' hyperthyroidism.

This clonotype was seen more than once but under ten times. The rearrangement uses TRBV14 and TRBJ1-6; D is uncertain. The V and J ends lost 4 bases and 9 bases respectively, with 13 bases between them. This CDR3 comprises 14 residues. Germline V gene lookup returns CDR1 SGHDN and CDR2 FVKESK. The CDR3: CASSPSMRSSPLHF. In DNA form, the CDR3 reads TGTGCCAGCAGCCCGTCTATGCGGAGTTCACCCCTCCACTTT.

This clonotype has a count of ten or more. The chain combines TRBV28 with TRBJ1-5; tentative D call: TRBD1 (5 bases). The CDR3 consists of 18 residues. The V end was cut by 6 bases, the J end by 6 bases, with 27 bases between. Germline CDR1 is MDHEN and CDR2 is SYDVKM. The CDR3 bases are TGTGCCAGCAGCTCTCCGTATGGCAGGGCGGACGGGAGTCAGCCCCAGCATTTT. This encodes CASSSPYGRADGSQPQHF.

This clonotype was recorded at least ten times. V and J are TRBV27 and TRBJ2-1, with D maybe TRBD1 (6 bases). This CDR3 has 13 amino acids. Trimming pared 4 bases from V and 4 bases from J, leaving 8 bases between. CDR1 and CDR2 from the germline V gene are MNHEY and SMNVEV (reference sequence). The CDR3 reads CASSSTGYNEQFF. The CDR3, as DNA: TGTGCCAGCAGTTCAACAGGGTACAATGAGCAGTTCTTC.

This clonotype was detected ten times or more. The rearrangement joins TRBV28 to TRBJ1-6, with 8 bases identical to TRBD1. Per germline, CDR1 MDHEN and CDR2 SYDVKM. V lost 5 bases and J lost 10; bases outside the gene matches: 7. The CDR3 length is 14 residues. The DNA of the CDR3 is TGTGCCAGCAGTAAGACAGGGGTCGGCTCACCCCTCCACTTT. Translated, it gives CASSKTGVGSPLHF.

The chain employs TRBV3-1 and TRBJ2-5; D gene ambiguous. Per the germline V gene, CDR1 is LGHDT and CDR2 is YNNKEL (reference sequence). This CDR3 spans 15 amino acids. Trimming shortened V by 1 base and J by 0 bases, and 9 bases separated the two germline ends. This CDR3 reads CASSQGSQNQETQYF. In DNA, the CDR3 is TGTGCCAGCAGCCAAGGTTCACAGAACCAAGAGACCCAGTACTTC.

With respect to this clonotype: A read error may explain this, as a much larger clone is one base away. The chain uses TRBV9 and TRBJ2-5; the D gene is possibly TRBD1 (7 bases). This CDR3 comprises 15 residues. V lost 1 base to trimming and J lost 5 bases, with 15 bases between them. CDR1 is SGDLS, CDR2 YYNGEE, per germline. The CDR3 coding sequence is TGTGCCAGCAGCGTAAATGGCGCAGGGGGGGAGACCCAGTACTTC. Protein: CASSVNGAGGETQYF.